Listed below are T cell receptor beta chains from one sample, sequenced in a study of T cells after posttransplantation cyclophosphamide. Data came from immunoSEQ multiplex PCR; TCRdb stores just in-frame clones and leaves some out. The table lists roughly 4,000 clones, about 79% of them singletons. The sample was PBMCs, taken after allogeneic stem cell transplant with posttransplant cyclophosphamide. The source is a male patient aged 35 to 55 who received an allogeneic stem cell transplant from a related donor, was CMV-positive, and had acute and chronic GVHD. Some T cells may be graft donor cells. Both conserved end residues are part of each CDR3. The order of the fields is J gene, D gene, V gene, clone size, CDR3 protein, CDR3 DNA. A D gene is named only where the DNA matches it firmly. A clone size is listed for some rows: how often the clone was seen (once, few, many), or a class if it is expanded.

J: TRBJ2-1; D: TRBD1; V: TRBV5-1; size: -; CDR3: CASSLVPVTGEHNEQFF; DNA: TGCGCCAGCAGCTTGGTGCCTGTGACAGGGGAGCACAATGAGCAGTTCTTC
J: TRBJ2-5; D: -; V: TRBV7-3; size: -; CDR3: CASSPGTHGGETQYF; DNA: TGTGCCAGCAGCCCCGGGACTCACGGGGGAGAGACCCAGTACTTC
J: TRBJ2-7; D: -; V: TRBV14; size: -; CDR3: CASSRVRGYEQYF; DNA: TGTGCCAGCAGCCGAGTCAGGGGATACGAGCAGTACTTC
J: TRBJ2-1; D: -; V: TRBV7-3; size: -; CDR3: CASSLTPLVRGNEQFF; DNA: TGTGCCAGCAGCTTAACCCCCCTAGTTCGGGGGAATGAGCAGTTCTTC
J: TRBJ1-1; D: -; V: TRBV18; size: -; CDR3: CASSPKTEAFF; DNA: TGTGCCAGCTCTCCCAAAACTGAAGCTTTCTTT
J: TRBJ1-1; D: -; V: TRBV14; size: -; CDR3: CASSQEDRGGFNEAFF; DNA: TGTGCCAGCAGCCAAGAAGATCGAGGGGGTTTTAATGAAGCTTTCTTT
J: TRBJ1-6; D: -; V: TRBV6-5; size: -; CDR3: CASSYSSSSYNSPLHF; DNA: TGTGCCAGCAGTTACTCGTCGAGCTCCTATAATTCACCCCTCCACTTT
J: TRBJ2-2; D: TRBD2; V: TRBV11-3; size: once; CDR3: CASSLVSGSGNTGELFF; DNA: TGTGCCAGCAGCTTAGTTAGCGGGAGCGGCAACACCGGGGAGCTGTTTTTT
J: TRBJ2-1; D: -; V: TRBV21-1; size: -; CDR3: CASSKRIGTSGRVRGNEQFF; DNA: TGTGCCAGCAGCAAAAGGATTGGGACTAGCGGGAGGGTTAGAGGCAATGAGCAGTTCTTC
J: TRBJ1-1; D: -; V: TRBV30; size: -; CDR3: CAWKVLGEGSTEGFF; DNA: TGTGCCTGGAAGGTTTTGGGAGAGGGCAGCACTGAAGGTTTCTTT
J: TRBJ2-1; D: TRBD2; V: TRBV29-1; size: -; CDR3: CSAPTSGRALTYNEQFF; DNA: TGCAGCGCCCCAACTAGCGGGAGGGCCCTCACCTACAATGAGCAGTTCTTC
J: TRBJ1-5; D: -; V: TRBV4-1; size: -; CDR3: CASSQDNSDSNQPQHF; DNA: TGCGCCAGCAGCCAAGATAATAGTGATAGCAATCAGCCCCAGCATTTT
J: TRBJ2-7; D: TRBD1; V: TRBV6-5; size: -; CDR3: CASSYSSRGLYEQYF; DNA: TGTGCCAGCAGTTACTCTAGCAGGGGGCTATACGAGCAGTACTTC
J: TRBJ1-5; D: TRBD1; V: TRBV6-6; size: -; CDR3: CASSYGDSPYQPQHF; DNA: TGTGCCAGCAGTTATGGGGACAGTCCTTATCAGCCCCAGCATTTT
J: TRBJ1-2; D: TRBD1; V: TRBV4-3; size: -; CDR3: CASSHRQGLNGYTF; DNA: TGCGCCAGCAGCCATCGACAGGGACTTAATGGCTACACCTTC
J: TRBJ1-5; D: TRBD1; V: TRBV11-3; size: -; CDR3: CASSTGQGNSNQPQHF; DNA: TGTGCCAGCAGCACCGGACAGGGCAATAGCAATCAGCCCCAGCATTTT
J: TRBJ2-1; D: -; V: TRBV19; size: -; CDR3: CASSIAGEGYNEQFF; DNA: TGTGCCAGTAGTATAGCGGGAGAAGGGTACAATGAGCAGTTCTTC
J: TRBJ2-2; D: -; V: TRBV11-1; size: -; CDR3: CASRFPGAGELFF; DNA: TGTGCCAGCAGATTTCCAGGGGCCGGGGAGCTGTTTTTT
J: TRBJ2-2; D: TRBD1; V: TRBV10-1; size: -; CDR3: CASSELDRVFAEKNTGELFF; DNA: TGCGCCAGCAGTGAATTGGACAGGGTCTTCGCGGAAAAGAACACCGGGGAGCTGTTTTTT
J: TRBJ1-2; D: TRBD1; V: TRBV28; size: -; CDR3: CASSFRGPGVGYTF; DNA: TGTGCCAGCAGTTTCAGGGGGCCGGGGGTCGGCTACACCTTC
J: TRBJ2-3; D: -; V: TRBV27; size: -; CDR3: CASRPELGGSTDTQYF; DNA: TGTGCCAGCAGACCCGAGCTCGGAGGAAGCACAGATACGCAGTATTTT
J: TRBJ2-3; D: -; V: TRBV9; size: -; CDR3: CASSVKAGSTDTQYF; DNA: TGTGCCAGCAGTGTCAAGGCGGGGAGCACAGATACGCAGTATTTT
J: TRBJ2-6; D: -; V: TRBV27; size: -; CDR3: CATYRANVLTF; DNA: TGTGCCACTTATCGGGCCAACGTCCTGACTTTC
J: TRBJ1-3; D: TRBD1; V: TRBV11-2; size: few; CDR3: CASSLAGGNSGNTIYF; DNA: TGTGCCAGCAGCTTGGCAGGGGGTAACTCTGGAAACACCATATATTTT
J: TRBJ2-3; D: TRBD2; V: TRBV7-3; size: -; CDR3: CASRRGLAGDTDTQYF; DNA: TGTGCCAGCAGGCGAGGACTAGCGGGAGACACAGATACGCAGTATTTT
J: TRBJ2-1; D: -; V: TRBV19; size: few; CDR3: CASSWEVRDDNEQFF; DNA: TGTGCCAGTAGTTGGGAGGTGCGGGATGACAATGAGCAGTTCTTC